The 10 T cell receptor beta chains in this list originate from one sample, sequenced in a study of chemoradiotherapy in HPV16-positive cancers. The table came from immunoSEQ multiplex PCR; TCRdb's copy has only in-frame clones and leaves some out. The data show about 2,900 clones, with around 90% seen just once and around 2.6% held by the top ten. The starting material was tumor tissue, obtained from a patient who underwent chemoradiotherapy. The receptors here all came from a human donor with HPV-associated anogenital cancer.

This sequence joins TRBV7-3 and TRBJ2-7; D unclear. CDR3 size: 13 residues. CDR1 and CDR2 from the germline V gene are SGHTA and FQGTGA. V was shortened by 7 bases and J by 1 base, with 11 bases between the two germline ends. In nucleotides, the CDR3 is TGTGCCAGCACCAAGGACGGATCCTACGAGCAGTACTTC. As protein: CASTKDGSYEQYF. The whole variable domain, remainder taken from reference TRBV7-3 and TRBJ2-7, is GAGVSQTPSNKVTEKGKYVELRCDPISGHTALYWYRQSLGQGPEFLIYFQGTGAADDSGLPNDRFFAVRPEGSVSTLKIQRTERGDSAVYLCASTKDGSYEQYFGPGTRLTVT.

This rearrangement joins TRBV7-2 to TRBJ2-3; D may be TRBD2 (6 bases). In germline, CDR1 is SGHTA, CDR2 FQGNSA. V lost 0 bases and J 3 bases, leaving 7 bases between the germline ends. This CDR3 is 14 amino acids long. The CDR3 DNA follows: TGTGCCAGCAGCTTAGCGGGGAGGACAGATACGCAGTATTTT. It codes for CASSLAGRTDTQYF.

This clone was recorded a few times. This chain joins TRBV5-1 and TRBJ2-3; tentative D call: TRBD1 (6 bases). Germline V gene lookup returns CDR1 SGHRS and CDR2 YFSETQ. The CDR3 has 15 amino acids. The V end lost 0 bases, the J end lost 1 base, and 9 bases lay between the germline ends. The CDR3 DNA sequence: TGCGCCAGCAGCTTGGACAGGGTGGGCACAGATACGCAGTATTTT. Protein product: CASSLDRVGTDTQYF.

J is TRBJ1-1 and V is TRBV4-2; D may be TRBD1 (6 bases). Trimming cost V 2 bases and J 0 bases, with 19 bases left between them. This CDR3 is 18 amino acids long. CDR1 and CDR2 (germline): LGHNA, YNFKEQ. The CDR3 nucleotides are TGTGCCAGCAGCCAACGCCCGGCGGCAGGGGCCATGAACACTGAAGCTTTCTTT. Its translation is CASSQRPAAGAMNTEAFF.

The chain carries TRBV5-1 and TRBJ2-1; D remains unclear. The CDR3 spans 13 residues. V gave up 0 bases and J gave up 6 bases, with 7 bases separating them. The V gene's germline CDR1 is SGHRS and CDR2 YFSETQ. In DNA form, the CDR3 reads TGCGCCAGCAGCTTGGGACCGATCAATGAGCAGTTCTTC. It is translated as CASSLGPINEQFF.

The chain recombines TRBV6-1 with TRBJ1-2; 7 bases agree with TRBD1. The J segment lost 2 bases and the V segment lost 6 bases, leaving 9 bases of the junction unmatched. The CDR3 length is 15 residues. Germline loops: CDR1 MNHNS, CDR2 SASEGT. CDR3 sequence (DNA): TGTGCCAGCAGGTTAGAGACAGGGTCCAACTATGGCTACACCTTC. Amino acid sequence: CASRLETGSNYGYTF.

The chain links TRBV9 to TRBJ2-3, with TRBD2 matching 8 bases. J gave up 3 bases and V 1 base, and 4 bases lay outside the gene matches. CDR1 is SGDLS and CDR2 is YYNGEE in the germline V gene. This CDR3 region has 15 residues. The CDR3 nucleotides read TGTGCCAGCAGCGTATTACCTAGCGGGACAGATACGCAGTATTTT. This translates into CASSVLPSGTDTQYF.

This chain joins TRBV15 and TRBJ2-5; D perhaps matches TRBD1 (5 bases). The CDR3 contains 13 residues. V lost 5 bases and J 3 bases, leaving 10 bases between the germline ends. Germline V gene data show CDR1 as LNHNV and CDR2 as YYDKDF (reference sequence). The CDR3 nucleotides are TGTGCCACCAGCCAGGGTCTTAAAGAGACCCAGTACTTC. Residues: CATSQGLKETQYF.

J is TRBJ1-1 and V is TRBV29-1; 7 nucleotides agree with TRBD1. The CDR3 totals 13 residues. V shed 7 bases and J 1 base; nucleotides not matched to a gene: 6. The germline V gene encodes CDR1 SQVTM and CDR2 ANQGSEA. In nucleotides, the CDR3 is TGCAGCGCAAGGGGGCTCGGGAACACTGAAGCTTTCTTT. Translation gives CSARGLGNTEAFF.

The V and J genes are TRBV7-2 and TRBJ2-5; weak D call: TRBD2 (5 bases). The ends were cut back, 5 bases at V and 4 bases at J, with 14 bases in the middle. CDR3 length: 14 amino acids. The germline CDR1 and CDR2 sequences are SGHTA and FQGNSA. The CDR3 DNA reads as TGTGCCAGCAGCCCCCCGGGGAACCGAGAGACCCAGTACTTC. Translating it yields CASSPPGNRETQYF. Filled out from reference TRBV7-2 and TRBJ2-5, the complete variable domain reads GAGVSQSPSNKVTEKGKDVELRCDPISGHTALYWYRQSLGQGLEFLIYFQGNSAPDKSGLPSDRFSAERTGGSVSTLTIQRTQQEDSAVYLCASSPPGNRETQYFGPGTRLLVL.